These 27 T cell receptor beta chains share one sample of origin, sequenced in a study of blood T cells in healthy people across ages. PCR was performed a second time for about 6 to 11 cycles using a sample-barcoded 5' primer and a J-beta primer mix. TCRdb recomputed calls from the 5' RACE reads with MiXCR, one row per CDR3 protein. This sample has about 590,000 distinct CDR3 sequences, with approximately 30% found just once. The material sequenced was blood. These receptor sequences come from a woman over 75 in good health.

This clonotype appeared a few times. The genes are TRBV5-8 and TRBJ2-5; 16 bases align to TRBD2. The germline V gene has CDR1 SGHTS and CDR2 YDEGEE. This CDR3 region has 17 residues. V trimming: 5 bases; J trimming: 1 base; junction bases outside the gene matches: 5. The chain's CDR3 is CASSSGLAGGPQETQYF. The CDR3 DNA reads TGTGCCAGCAGTTCGGGACTAGCGGGGGGGCCCCAAGAGACCCAGTACTTC.

This clonotype has a count of ten or more. The chain links TRBV7-3 to TRBJ2-7; the D is unclear. The CDR3 extends over 12 amino acids. V was shortened by 5 bases and J by 7 bases, with 12 bases between the two germline ends. The germline V gene encodes CDR1 SGHTA and CDR2 FQGTGA. The CDR3, as DNA: TGTGCCAGCAGCCCCGGGCTCGGGGAGCAGTACTTC. As protein: CASSPGLGEQYF.

Concerning this clonotype: At one of its ends the junction is not consistent with the germline gene, which may arise from a read error. The genes are TRBV28 and TRBJ2-1; 12 nucleotides align to TRBD2. CDR1 is MDHEN and CDR2 is SYDVKM in the germline V gene. The CDR3 length is 17 residues. CDR3 nucleotide sequence: TGTGTCAGCAGTTTATCGACTAGCGGGAGCTCCTACAATAAGCAGTTCTTC. Amino acid sequence: CVSSLSTSGSSYNKQFF.

The V call is TRBV27, the J call TRBJ2-3; tentative D call: TRBD1 (6 bases). The germline V gene encodes CDR1 MNHEY and CDR2 SMNVEV (reference sequence). V was pared by 4 bases and J by 5 bases, with 19 bases between. This CDR3 is built from 16 residues. The CDR3 region has the DNA TGTGCCAGCAGTTCACTGACAGGTAGTGTTGGAGATACGCAGTATTTT. Protein sequence: CASSSLTGSVGDTQYF.

This clonotype has a handful of counts. The V gene is TRBV28, the J gene TRBJ1-4; 10 bases fit TRBD1. The germline CDR1 and CDR2 sequences are MDHEN and SYDVKM. V trimming: 4 bases; J trimming: 5 bases; junction bases outside the gene matches: 4. The CDR3 totals 15 residues. The CDR3 coding sequence is TGTGCCAGCAGTTCGGACAGGGGGAGGAATGAAAAACTGTTTTTT. This encodes CASSSDRGRNEKLFF.

The rearrangement links TRBV25-1 to TRBJ1-1; D is undetermined. CDR1 and CDR2 from the germline V gene are MGHDK and SYGVNS. CDR3 length: 15 residues. Trimming shortened V by 10 bases and J by 4 bases, and 22 bases separated the two germline ends. CDR3 sequence reads: CANSSRSQRSTEAFF. The CDR3 DNA reads TGTGCCAACTCCAGTAGATCACAGAGAAGCACTGAAGCTTTCTTT. The full variable domain, with the rest looked up from reference TRBV25-1 and TRBJ1-1, is EADIYQTPRYLVIGTGKKITLECSQTMGHDKMYWYQQDPGMELHLIHYSYGVNSTEKGDLSSESTVSRIRTEHFPLTLESARPSHTSQYLCANSSRSQRSTEAFFGQGTRLTVV.

The rearrangement uses TRBV7-9 and TRBJ2-1; 7 nucleotides match TRBD1. The germline V gene encodes CDR1 SEHNR and CDR2 FQNEAQ (reference sequence). Trimming took 1 base from V and 14 from J; bases not matched to a gene: 5. CDR3 length equals 12 residues. The CDR3: CASSLVTQGEFF. The DNA of the CDR3 is TGTGCCAGCAGCTTAGTTACCCAGGGGGAGTTCTTC.

The chain links TRBV7-3 to TRBJ2-1, with D maybe TRBD2 (6 bases). Germline V gene data show CDR1 as SGHTA and CDR2 as FQGTGA. V shed 6 bases and J shed 5 bases, with 20 bases lying between them. There are 16 residues in the CDR3. The CDR3 nucleotides read TGTGCCAGCAGTAAATGGCGGGGCCCGCCAAACAATGAGCAGTTCTTC. Protein product: CASSKWRGPPNNEQFF.

This clonotype appeared a few times. The chain employs TRBV6-1 and TRBJ1-1; D not certain. Trimming left V 2 bases short and J 2 bases short, with 9 bases between. Germline assignment: CDR1 MNHNS and CDR2 SASEGT. The CDR3 is made up of 14 amino acids. DNA for the CDR3: TGTGCCAGCAGTGAAATCGCGGTAAACACTGAAGCTTTCTTT. It codes for CASSEIAVNTEAFF.

Many counts were recorded for this clonotype. The rearrangement uses TRBV2 and TRBJ2-3; D not resolved. Trimming removed 4 bases at V and 4 bases at J, with 9 bases between. This CDR3 contains 13 residues. Germline V gene lookup returns CDR1 SNHLY and CDR2 FYNNEI. DNA for the CDR3: TGTGCCAGCAGTGTTGACTTGCCAGATACGCAGTATTTT. This encodes CASSVDLPDTQYF.

This clonotype was seen many times. This chain uses TRBV7-2 with TRBJ2-1; D gene unclear. V lost 0 bases and J 4 bases, leaving 10 bases between the germline ends. The germline V gene has CDR1 SGHTA and CDR2 FQGNSA. The CDR3 totals 15 residues. Written as DNA, the CDR3 is TGTGCCAGCAGCTTAGCGCGCAGTAAATACAATGAGCAGTTCTTC. Residues: CASSLARSKYNEQFF.

This clonotype has a handful of counts. This chain connects TRBV6-2 or TRBV6-3 to TRBJ1-2, with D possibly matching TRBD1 (5 bases). Trimming removed 0 bases at V and 8 bases at J, with 16 bases between. This CDR3 region has 15 residues. Looked up from germline, CDR1 is MNHEY and CDR2 is SVGEGT. CDR3: CASSYSQGGDQGYTF. CDR3 sequence (DNA): TGTGCCAGCAGTTACTCCCAGGGCGGAGACCAGGGCTACACCTTC.

This clonotype was detected ten times or more. This sequence joins TRBV11-2 and TRBJ2-7, with D unclear. CDR1 and CDR2 (germline): SGHAT, FQNNGV. This CDR3 spans 14 amino acids. Trimming stripped 0 bases from V and 10 bases from J, with 16 bases between. The CDR3 region is CASSLDGRVESQYF. DNA for the CDR3: TGTGCCAGCAGCTTAGATGGCCGAGTTGAATCCCAGTACTTC.

In its sample, this clonotype was seen many times. The chain links TRBV4-2 to TRBJ2-1, with TRBD2 identical over 10 bases. The germline gives CDR1 LGHNA, CDR2 YNFKEQ. CDR3 length: 16 amino acids. V lost 4 bases to trimming and J lost 7 bases; unmatched junction nucleotides: 10. This chain's CDR3 is CASSPQLASGGNEQFF. CDR3 bases: TGTGCCAGCAGCCCTCAACTGGCTAGCGGGGGTAATGAGCAGTTCTTC.

This clonotype has ten or more counts. The rearrangement links TRBV6-5 to TRBJ2-4, with D possibly matching TRBD1 (6 bases). V lost 4 bases and J 6 bases, leaving 13 bases between the germline ends. The CDR3 consists of 14 residues. Germline loops: CDR1 MNHEY, CDR2 SVGAGI. The CDR3 loop reads CASSLNRDLNIQYF. The CDR3 DNA follows: TGTGCCAGCAGTTTGAACAGGGACCTAAACATTCAGTACTTC.

This clonotype was counted ten times or more. J is TRBJ2-1 and V is TRBV10-3; a possible D gene is TRBD2 (6 bases). CDR1 and CDR2 (germline): ENHRY, SYGVKD. Trimming took 8 bases from V and 0 from J, leaving 11 bases between them. The CDR3 is 14 residues long. CDR3 sequence reads: CAIGTGSSYNEQFF. The DNA for the CDR3 is TGTGCCATCGGGACTGGTAGCTCCTACAATGAGCAGTTCTTC.

The CDR3 loop is CASSNHGKGYEQYF. CDR3 DNA: TGTGCCAGCAGCAATCACGGGAAGGGCTACGAGCAGTACTTC. The genes are TRBV12-3 or TRBV12-4 and TRBJ2-7; a weak D match, TRBD2 (5 bases). CDR3 length: 14 amino acids. V was clipped by 6 bases and J by 3 bases, with 15 bases between them.

Many counts were recorded for this clonotype. The chain is built from TRBV27 and TRBJ2-1, with 9 bases aligning to TRBD1. This CDR3 is built from 14 residues. V was clipped by 9 bases and J by 7 bases; unmatched bases: 10. Germline values: CDR1 MNHEY, CDR2 SMNVEV (reference sequence). CDR3 sequence (DNA): TGTGCCAGTCGAACAGGGGGCTTGGGAAATGAGCAGTTCTTC. Translation: CASRTGGLGNEQFF.

At least ten counts were recorded for this clonotype. The rearrangement links TRBV12-3 or TRBV12-4 to TRBJ2-7; no clear D. Trimming cost V 3 bases and J 8 bases, with 8 bases left between them. CDR3 length: 11 amino acids. CDR3 sequence: CASSFSQKQYF. In DNA form, the CDR3 reads TGTGCCAGCAGTTTTTCCCAAAAGCAGTACTTC.

The table lists this clonotype with many counts. V usage is TRBV7-2 and J usage is TRBJ2-5; D possibly matches TRBD1 or TRBD2 (7 bases each). V dropped 4 bases and J dropped 2 bases, with 26 bases sitting between them. The CDR3 runs 19 residues. From germline, CDR1 is SGHTA and CDR2 FQGNSA. The chain's CDR3 is CASSYPLGGTAEMQETQYF. CDR3 sequence (DNA): TGTGCCAGCAGCTACCCCTTGGGGGGGACAGCGGAAATGCAAGAGACCCAGTACTTC.

Ten or more counts support this clonotype. The chain is built from TRBV6-1 and TRBJ2-4; D might be TRBD1 or TRBD2, each matching 6 bases. The V gene's germline CDR1 is MNHNS and CDR2 SASEGT. The length of the CDR3 is 14 residues. Trimming removed 6 bases from V and 2 bases from J, with 11 bases in between. The CDR3 sequence: CASSVGGTKNIQYF. The CDR3, as DNA: TGTGCCAGCAGCGTAGGGGGGACCAAAAACATTCAGTACTTC.

The table lists this clonotype with many counts. The V call is TRBV29-1, the J call TRBJ1-1; TRBD1 might be the D (5 bases). Trimming removed 7 bases at V and 5 bases at J, with 14 bases between. This CDR3 has 12 amino acids. Germline CDR1 reads SQVTM; CDR2 reads ANQGSEA. DNA for the CDR3: TGCAGCGCCACAACGGGGGTAACTGAAGCTTTCTTT. Amino acids: CSATTGVTEAFF.

This clonotype was detected many times. The rearrangement uses TRBV20-1 and TRBJ2-1, with 12 bases that match TRBD2. Germline V gene sequence: CDR1 DFQATT, CDR2 SNEGSKA (reference sequence). J lost 4 bases, V lost 6 bases, and 10 bases had no gene match. This CDR3 is built from 16 residues. Here the CDR3 DNA reads TGCAGTGCCATACTAGCGGGGGGCCTTAATTACAATGAGCAGTTCTTC. Amino acids: CSAILAGGLNYNEQFF.

The gene calls are TRBV5-1 and TRBJ1-1; the D is unclear. CDR3 length: 13 amino acids. CDR1 is SGHRS, CDR2 YFSETQ, per germline. With 7 bases removed from V and 11 bases from J, the gap between germline ends came to 21 bases. CDR3 nucleotide sequence: TGCGCCAGCGCCATGGAAGGTGCTGGCGTGGCTTTCTTT. This gives the protein CASAMEGAGVAFF.

This clonotype was recorded many times. Just one base apart from a much larger clone, this may be a read error. The rearrangement joins TRBV20-1 to TRBJ2-7; D gene ambiguous. Germline CDR1 reads DFQATT; CDR2 reads SNEGSKA (reference sequence). The germline V and J ends were trimmed by 5 bases and 7 bases, with 12 bases remaining between them. There are 11 residues in the CDR3. The CDR3 is CSALLKDEQYF. CDR3 DNA sequence: TGCAGTGCTCTCTTGAAAGATGAGCAGTACTTC.

This clonotype was seen many times. CDR3 protein: CASSREGTSGGLYF. DNA for the CDR3: TGTGCCAGCAGCCGGGAAGGGACTAGCGGGGGGCTGTACTTC. This chain connects TRBV7-2 to TRBJ2-7; 15 bases line up with TRBD2. V was pared by 5 bases and J by 12 bases, with 8 bases of the junction left unmatched. Germline V gene lookup returns CDR1 SGHTA and CDR2 FQGNSA. The CDR3 has 14 amino acids.

This clonotype was recorded at least ten times. The rearrangement links TRBV27 to TRBJ1-2; 8 nucleotides line up with TRBD1. Per germline, CDR1 MNHEY and CDR2 SMNVEV (reference sequence). V shed 6 bases and J 9 bases; nucleotides not matched to a gene: 6. The CDR3 runs 12 residues. This CDR3 reads CASRSGQVRYTF. The CDR3 bases are TGTGCCAGCAGATCGGGACAGGTTCGCTACACCTTC.